This T cell receptor beta chain was captured in a study of blood T cell repertoires in COVID-19. Study details: The origin of the acute and convalescent COVID-19 samples was the United States, Italy and Spain. Nucleic acid was either cDNA or gDNA, and it came from T cells, B-cell-depleted T cells, or PBMCs.

Trimming shortened V by 0 bases and J by 9 bases, and 12 bases separated the two germline ends. The CDR3 consists of 15 residues. The V gene's germline CDR1 is MGHRA and CDR2 YSYEKL. Original handling: The assay estimated nucleated cells by amplifying reference gene primers. Assay used: immunoSEQ multiplex PCR; TCRdb lists only in-frame clones, some missing. V, J and clone size derive from that table, while D and trimming were established from the DNA sequence. This table has tens of thousands of clones, nearly 90% appearing once. This clone was picked up a small number of times. The V call is TRBV4-1, the J call TRBJ1-6; the D is unclear. This TCR derives from a man in his fifties or sixties with acute or convalescent COVID-19. Sequenced: peripheral blood. The CDR3 DNA is TGCGCCAGCAGCCAAGATTTGCTAGGGAGTTCACCCCTCCACTTT. This encodes CASSQDLLGSSPLHF.